These T cell receptor beta chains were read from a single sample in a study of siplizumab effects on memory and regulatory T cells. The method was immunoSEQ multiplex PCR; TCRdb's version includes in-frame clones alone and lacks a portion of them. Of 90,000 to 120,000 clones listed, more than 90% were seen once; the top ten hold just over 2.5%. Source material: CD4+ T cells sorted from blood. These receptors were obtained from a human donor in good health. Some clones in this sample may be carry-over from other donors' samples. CDR3s include the opening cysteine and the closing phenylalanine or tryptophan. D genes are given only for firm matches. Clone size, where shown, is once, few, many, or a class for clones that have expanded.

j_call,v_call,clone_size,d_call,cdr3_aa,cdr3_nt
TRBJ2-7,TRBV27,.,TRBD1,CASSLKGASSYEQYF,TGTGCCAGCAGTTTAAAGGGGGCGAGCTCCTACGAGCAGTACTTC
TRBJ2-7,TRBV5-1,.,.,CASTATPGLGEQYF,TGCGCCAGCACAGCCACCCCCGGGCTGGGGGAGCAGTACTTC
TRBJ2-2,TRBV5-1,.,TRBD2,CASTSGTSGSRVGELFF,TGCGCCAGCACATCCGGGACTAGCGGGAGTCGAGTAGGGGAGCTGTTTTTT
TRBJ1-4,TRBV19,few,.,CASSIGGGRNEKLFF,TGTGCCAGTAGTATAGGTGGCGGACGGAATGAAAAACTGTTTTTT
TRBJ1-5,TRBV18,.,.,CASSLTGEFNQPQHF,TGTGCCAGCTCACTGACCGGGGAGTTCAATCAGCCCCAGCATTTT
TRBJ1-1,TRBV19,.,.,CASTKYTEAFF,TGTGCCAGTACCAAATACACTGAAGCTTTCTTT
TRBJ2-1,TRBV14,.,.,CASSQVDFYNEQFF,TGTGCCAGCAGCCAAGTGGACTTTTACAATGAGCAGTTCTTC
TRBJ1-2,TRBV5-6,few,TRBD1,CASSIQDRGYYGYTF,TGTGCCAGCAGCATTCAGGACAGGGGCTACTATGGCTACACCTTC
TRBJ2-5,TRBV5-1,.,.,CASRKQLTGQETQYF,TGCGCCAGCCGAAAACAGTTGACAGGACAAGAGACCCAGTACTTC
TRBJ2-3,TRBV11-2,once,.,CASSLGVSTDTQYF,TGTGCCAGCAGCTTAGGGGTTAGCACAGATACGCAGTATTTT
TRBJ2-7,TRBV27,.,TRBD2,CASSLSSGTYEQYF,TGTGCCAGCAGTTTATCTAGCGGGACCTACGAGCAGTACTTC
TRBJ2-3,TRBV7-8,.,.,CASSFRVGTDTQYF,TGTGCCAGCAGCTTCCGAGTAGGGACAGATACGCAGTATTTT
TRBJ2-5,TRBV5-1,.,.,CASSLAGRRNQETQYF,TGCGCCAGCAGCTTGGCGGGACGAAGAAACCAAGAGACCCAGTACTTC
TRBJ1-2,TRBV6-4,.,TRBD1,CASSPQGGNGYTF,TGTGCCAGCAGCCCACAGGGGGGAAATGGCTACACCTTC
TRBJ2-5,TRBV18,.,TRBD1,CASSLPQGALQETQYF,TGTGCCAGCTCACTCCCACAGGGGGCCCTCCAAGAGACCCAGTACTTC
TRBJ1-5,TRBV15,.,.,CATSRRTGRTNQPQHF,TGTGCCACCAGCAGACGTACCGGGAGAACCAATCAGCCCCAGCATTTT
TRBJ2-5,TRBV9,once,.,CASSVVGDQETQYF,TGTGCCAGCAGCGTAGTCGGGGACCAAGAGACCCAGTACTTC
TRBJ2-1,TRBV6-6,.,.,CASRPTSNEQFF,TGTGCCAGCAGACCGACTTCCAATGAGCAGTTCTTC
TRBJ2-2,TRBV2,.,.,CASSEYTTGELFF,TGTGCCAGCAGTGAATATACGACCGGGGAGCTGTTTTTT
TRBJ1-3,TRBV11-2,.,.,CASTKGISGNTIYF,TGTGCCAGCACCAAAGGGATCTCTGGAAACACCATATATTTT
TRBJ2-5,TRBV11-3,.,.,CASSSGSLETQYF,TGTGCCAGCAGCTCGGGAAGCCTGGAGACCCAGTACTTC
TRBJ2-4,TRBV5-4,.,.,CASSLRGGLNIQYF,TGTGCCAGCAGCTTGAGGGGGGGCTTAAACATTCAGTACTTC
TRBJ2-3,TRBV7-9,.,.,CASSLRTDWPQDTQYF,TGTGCCAGCAGCTTAAGAACGGACTGGCCACAAGATACGCAGTATTTT
TRBJ1-2,TRBV7-9,.,.,CASSSGTAGLNYGYTF,TGTGCCAGCAGCTCCGGGACGGCAGGTTTAAACTATGGCTACACCTTC
TRBJ1-3,TRBV7-2,.,.,CASSLAGRNTIYF,TGTGCCAGCAGCTTGGCAGGGAGAAACACCATATATTTT
TRBJ1-3,TRBV7-8,.,.,CASSLTGNTIYF,TGTGCCAGCAGCTTAACTGGAAACACCATATATTTT
TRBJ2-7,TRBV6-6,.,.,CASSSSTYEQYF,TGTGCCAGCTCGAGCAGCACCTACGAGCAGTACTTC
TRBJ2-5,TRBV5-1,.,.,CASSLLQETQYF,TGCGCCAGCAGCCTGTTACAAGAGACCCAGTACTTC
TRBJ2-7,TRBV6-5,.,TRBD1,CASRSDLDREYF,TGTGCCAGCAGGAGTGACCTGGACAGGGAGTACTTC
TRBJ2-5,TRBV10-1,.,TRBD1,CASSSGGSETQYF,TGCGCCAGCAGCTCAGGGGGCTCGGAGACCCAGTACTTC
TRBJ1-4,TRBV19,.,TRBD1,CASRGRVGQWNEKLFF,TGTGCCAGTAGGGGGAGGGTGGGACAGTGGAATGAAAAACTGTTTTTT
TRBJ1-3,TRBV18,.,.,CASSPTGRGPGNTIYF,TGTGCCAGCTCACCAACGGGGAGAGGTCCTGGAAACACCATATATTTT
TRBJ2-7,TRBV5-1,.,TRBD1,CASSPNLGQGALGEQYF,TGCGCCAGCAGCCCTAATCTGGGACAGGGGGCATTAGGAGAGCAGTACTTC
TRBJ1-5,TRBV15,.,.,CATRGITSNQPQHF,TGTGCCACCAGAGGCATTACAAGCAATCAGCCCCAGCATTTT